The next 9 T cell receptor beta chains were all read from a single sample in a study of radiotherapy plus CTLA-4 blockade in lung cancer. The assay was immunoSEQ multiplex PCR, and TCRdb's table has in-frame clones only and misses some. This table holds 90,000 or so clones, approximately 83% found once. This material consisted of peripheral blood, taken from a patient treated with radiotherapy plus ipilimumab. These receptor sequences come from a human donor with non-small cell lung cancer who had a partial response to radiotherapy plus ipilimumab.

The CDR3 loop reads CASSMRDSSSYNEQFF. CDR3 coding DNA: TGTGCCAGCAGCATGCGGGACTCAAGCTCCTACAATGAGCAGTTCTTC. This chain links TRBV7-9 with TRBJ2-1; possible D gene TRBD2, 6 bases. The CDR3 consists of 16 residues. V was cut by 5 bases and J by 0 bases, with 14 bases left in between. Germline CDR1 SEHNR, CDR2 FQNEAQ (reference sequence).

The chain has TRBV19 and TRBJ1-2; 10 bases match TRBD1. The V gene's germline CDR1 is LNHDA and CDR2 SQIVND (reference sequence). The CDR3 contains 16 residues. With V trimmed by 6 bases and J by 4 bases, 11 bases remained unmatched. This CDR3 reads CASSIKSGTGAYGYTF. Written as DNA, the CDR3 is TGTGCCAGTAGCATTAAGTCCGGGACAGGGGCCTATGGCTACACCTTC.

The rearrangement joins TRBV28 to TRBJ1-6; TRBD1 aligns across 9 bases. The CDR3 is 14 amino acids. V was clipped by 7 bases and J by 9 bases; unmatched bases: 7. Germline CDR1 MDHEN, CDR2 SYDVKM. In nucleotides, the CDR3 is TGTGCCAGCACCATGCCGGGACAGGGTTCACCCCTCCACTTT. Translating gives CASTMPGQGSPLHF.

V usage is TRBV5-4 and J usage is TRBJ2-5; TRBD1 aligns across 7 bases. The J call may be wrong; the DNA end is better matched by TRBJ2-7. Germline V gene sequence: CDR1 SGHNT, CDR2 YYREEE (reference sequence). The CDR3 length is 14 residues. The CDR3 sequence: CASSPGQKPYEQYF. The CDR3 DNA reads TGTGCCAGCAGCCCGGGACAGAAACCCTACGAGCAGTACTTC.

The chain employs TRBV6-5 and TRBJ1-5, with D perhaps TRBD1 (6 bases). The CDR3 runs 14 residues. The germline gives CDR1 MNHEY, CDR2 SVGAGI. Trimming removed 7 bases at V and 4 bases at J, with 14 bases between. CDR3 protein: CASTTGGRNQPQHF. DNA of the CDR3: TGTGCCAGCACCACGGGGGGGCGGAATCAGCCCCAGCATTTT.

The DNA of the CDR3 is TGTGCCAGCAGTGAGGCTAGCGGGAGAAATACGCAGTATTTT. This gives the protein CASSEASGRNTQYF. The chain is built from TRBV2 and TRBJ2-3; 10 bases map to TRBD2. The CDR3 totals 14 residues. Germline assignment: CDR1 SNHLY and CDR2 FYNNEI. J gave up 7 bases and V 3 bases, and 4 bases lay outside the gene matches.

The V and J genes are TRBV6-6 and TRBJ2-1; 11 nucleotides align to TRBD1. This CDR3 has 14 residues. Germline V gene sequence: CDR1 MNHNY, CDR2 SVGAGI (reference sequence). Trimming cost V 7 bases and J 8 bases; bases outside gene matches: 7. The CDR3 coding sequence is TGTGCCAGCAAACGGACAGGGGGCCTCGATGAGCAGTTCTTC. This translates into CASKRTGGLDEQFF.

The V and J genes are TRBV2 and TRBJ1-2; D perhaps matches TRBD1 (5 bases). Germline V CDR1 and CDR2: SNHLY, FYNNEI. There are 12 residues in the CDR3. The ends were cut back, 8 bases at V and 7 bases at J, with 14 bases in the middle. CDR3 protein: CASLIWGGGYTF. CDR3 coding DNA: TGTGCCAGCCTGATTTGGGGGGGTGGCTACACCTTC.

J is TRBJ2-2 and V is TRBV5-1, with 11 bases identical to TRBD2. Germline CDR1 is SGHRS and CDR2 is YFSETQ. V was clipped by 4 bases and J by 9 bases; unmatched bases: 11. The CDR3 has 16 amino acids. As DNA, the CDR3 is TGCGCCAGCAGCCGGACCGGGACTAGCGGTTCCTGGGAGCTGTTTTTT. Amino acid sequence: CASSRTGTSGSWELFF.